This TCR beta chain came from a study of shared clonotypes between healthy human individuals. Memory CD4+ cells were the fraction left after CD45RA+ naive selection. In the original processing: Without quality scores, immunoSEQ junctional reads could not be filtered like full-length reads. TCRdb's table, derived via immunoSEQ multiplex PCR, lists solely in-frame clones and lacks some. V and J calls and clone size are as listed in that table; D and trimming were resolved from the DNA. The repertoire has over 2 million clones, roughly 96% of them found once; the top ten carry 0.13%. CDR3 length: 16 amino acids. The germline gives CDR1 MNHEY, CDR2 SMNVEV (reference sequence). Trimming pared 5 bases from V and 0 bases from J, leaving 16 bases between.

The gene calls are TRBV27 and TRBJ1-1, with a tentative D call TRBD1 (6 bases). This TCR was sampled from a man aged 18 to 30 in good health. The sample comprised naive CD4+ T cells sorted from blood. Subset meaning: CD45RA+ positively selected. The CDR3 region is CASSTTGTHMNTEAFF. For the CDR3, the DNA is TGTGCCAGCAGTACAACCGGGACACACATGAACACTGAAGCTTTCTTT.